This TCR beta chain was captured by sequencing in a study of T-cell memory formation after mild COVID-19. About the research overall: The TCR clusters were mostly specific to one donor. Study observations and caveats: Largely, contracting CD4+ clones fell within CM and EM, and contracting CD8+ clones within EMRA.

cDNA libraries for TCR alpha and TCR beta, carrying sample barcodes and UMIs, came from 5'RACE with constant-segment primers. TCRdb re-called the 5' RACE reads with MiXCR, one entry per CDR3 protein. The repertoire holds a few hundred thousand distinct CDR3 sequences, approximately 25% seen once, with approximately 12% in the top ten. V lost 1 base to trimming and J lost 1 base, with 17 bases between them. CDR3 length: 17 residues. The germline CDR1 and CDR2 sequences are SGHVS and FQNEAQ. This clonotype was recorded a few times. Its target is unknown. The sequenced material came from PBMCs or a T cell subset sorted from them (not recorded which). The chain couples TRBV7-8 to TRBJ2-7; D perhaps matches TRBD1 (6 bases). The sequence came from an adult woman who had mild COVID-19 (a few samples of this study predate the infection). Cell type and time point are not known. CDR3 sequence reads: CASSLGPAAGASYEQYF. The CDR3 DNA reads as TGTGCCAGCAGCTTAGGTCCCGCGGCAGGGGCATCCTACGAGCAGTACTTC.